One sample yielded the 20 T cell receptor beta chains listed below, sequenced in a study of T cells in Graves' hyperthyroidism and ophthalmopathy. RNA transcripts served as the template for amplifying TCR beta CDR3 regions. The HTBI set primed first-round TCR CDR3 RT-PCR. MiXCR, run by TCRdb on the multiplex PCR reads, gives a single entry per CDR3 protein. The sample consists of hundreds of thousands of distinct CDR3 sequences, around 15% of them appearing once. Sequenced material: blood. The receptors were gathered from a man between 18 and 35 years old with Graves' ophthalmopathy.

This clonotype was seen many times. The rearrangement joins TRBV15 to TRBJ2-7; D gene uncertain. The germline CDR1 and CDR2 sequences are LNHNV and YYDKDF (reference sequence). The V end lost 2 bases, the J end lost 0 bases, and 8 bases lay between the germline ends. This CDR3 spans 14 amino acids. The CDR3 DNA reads TGTGCCACCAGCAGACGCAAGAGCTCCTACGAGCAGTACTTC. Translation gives CATSRRKSSYEQYF.

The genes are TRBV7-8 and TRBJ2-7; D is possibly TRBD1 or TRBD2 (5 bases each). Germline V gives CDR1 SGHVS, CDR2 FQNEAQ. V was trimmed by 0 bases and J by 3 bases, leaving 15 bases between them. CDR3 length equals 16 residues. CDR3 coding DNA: TGTGCCAGCAGCTTAGCCGGGGCGCGAAGCATCTACGAGCAGTACTTC. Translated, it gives CASSLAGARSIYEQYF.

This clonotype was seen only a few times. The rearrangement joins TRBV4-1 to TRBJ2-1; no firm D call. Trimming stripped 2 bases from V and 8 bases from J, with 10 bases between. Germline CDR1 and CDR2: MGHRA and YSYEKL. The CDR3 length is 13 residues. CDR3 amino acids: CASSQTTMDEQFF. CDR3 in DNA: TGCGCCAGCAGCCAAACAACTATGGATGAGCAGTTCTTC.

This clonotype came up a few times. The CDR3 loop is CASSGGQGTHNSPLHF. The CDR3 region has the DNA TGCGCCAGCAGTGGGGGACAGGGTACGCATAATTCACCCCTCCACTTT. This chain uses TRBV10-2 with TRBJ1-6; 9 bases match TRBD1. In germline, CDR1 is WSHSY, CDR2 SAAADI. V lost 4 bases to trimming and J lost 5 bases; unmatched junction nucleotides: 6. CDR3 length: 16 amino acids.

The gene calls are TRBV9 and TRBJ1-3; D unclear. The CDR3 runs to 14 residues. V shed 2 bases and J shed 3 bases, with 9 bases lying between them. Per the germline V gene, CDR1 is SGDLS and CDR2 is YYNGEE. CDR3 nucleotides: TGTGCCAGCAGCGTTCAGCCCGTTGGAAACACCATATATTTT. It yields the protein CASSVQPVGNTIYF.

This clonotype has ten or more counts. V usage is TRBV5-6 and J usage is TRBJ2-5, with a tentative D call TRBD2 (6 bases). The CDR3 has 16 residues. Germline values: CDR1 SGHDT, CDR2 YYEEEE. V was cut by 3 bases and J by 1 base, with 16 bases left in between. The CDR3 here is CASSSGGTTFQETQYF. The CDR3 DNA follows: TGTGCCAGCAGCTCTGGCGGGACCACTTTCCAAGAGACCCAGTACTTC.

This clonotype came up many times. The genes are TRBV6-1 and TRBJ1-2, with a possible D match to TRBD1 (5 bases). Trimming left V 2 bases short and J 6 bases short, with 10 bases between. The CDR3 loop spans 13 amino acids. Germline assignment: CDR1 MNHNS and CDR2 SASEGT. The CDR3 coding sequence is TGTGCCAGCAGTGAATGGCAGGGCAATGGCTACACCTTC. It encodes CASSEWQGNGYTF.

The CDR3 DNA is TGTGCCAGCAGCCACCTACAGGGGGTCGGGAGCCTTGGCTACACCTTC. It translates to CASSHLQGVGSLGYTF. The V and J genes are TRBV4-2 and TRBJ1-2, with TRBD1 matching 8 bases. The V segment lost 3 bases and the J segment 7 bases; nucleotides outside the gene matches: 13. Germline CDR1 is LGHNA and CDR2 is YNFKEQ. The CDR3 sequence is 16 residues long.

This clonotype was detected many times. CDR3 DNA sequence: TGCGCCAGCAGCTTGGACCGATTCTATGGCTACACCTTC. Translation gives CASSLDRFYGYTF. The chain has TRBV5-1 and TRBJ1-2; D is ambiguous. The V gene's germline CDR1 is SGHRS and CDR2 YFSETQ. V lost 0 bases and J 4 bases, leaving 7 bases between the germline ends. The CDR3 is 13 residues long. Supplemented by reference TRBV5-1 and TRBJ1-2, the full variable domain reads KAGVTQTPRYLIKTRGQQVTLSCSPISGHRSVSWYQQTPGQGLQFLFEYFSETQRNKGNFPGRFSGRQFSNSRSEMNVSTLELGDSALYLCASSLDRFYGYTFGSGTRLTVV.

As DNA, the CDR3 is TGTGCCAGCAGATCACAGGGCCGACGCGGGGAGCTGTTTTTT. It codes for CASRSQGRRGELFF. The rearrangement joins TRBV28 to TRBJ2-2; perhaps TRBD1 as D (6 bases). Trimming shortened V by 6 bases and J by 7 bases, and 15 bases separated the two germline ends. The CDR3 contains 14 residues. Germline-derived CDR1 and CDR2 are MDHEN and SYDVKM.

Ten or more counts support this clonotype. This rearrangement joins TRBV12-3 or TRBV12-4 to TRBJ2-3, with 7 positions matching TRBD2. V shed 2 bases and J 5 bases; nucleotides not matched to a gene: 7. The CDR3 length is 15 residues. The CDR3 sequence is CASSLNAGVGDTQYF. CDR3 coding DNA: TGTGCCAGCAGTTTAAACGCGGGGGTAGGAGATACGCAGTATTTT.

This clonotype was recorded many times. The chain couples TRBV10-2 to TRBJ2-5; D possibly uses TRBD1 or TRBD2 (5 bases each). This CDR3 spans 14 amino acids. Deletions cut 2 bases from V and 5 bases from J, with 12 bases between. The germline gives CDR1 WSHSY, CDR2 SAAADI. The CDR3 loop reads CASSEGREGETQYF. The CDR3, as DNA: TGCGCCAGCAGTGAGGGCCGCGAGGGGGAGACCCAGTACTTC.

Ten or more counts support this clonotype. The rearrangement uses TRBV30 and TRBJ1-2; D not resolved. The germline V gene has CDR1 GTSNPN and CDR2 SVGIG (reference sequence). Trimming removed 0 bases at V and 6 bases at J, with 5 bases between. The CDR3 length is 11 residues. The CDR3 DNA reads TGTGCCTGGAGTGTTGTCCATGGCTACACCTTC. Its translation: CAWSVVHGYTF. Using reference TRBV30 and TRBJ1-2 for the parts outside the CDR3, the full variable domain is SQTIHQWPATLVQPVGSPLSLECTVEGTSNPNLYWYRQAAGRGLQLLFYSVGIGQISSEVPQNLSASRPQDRQFILSSKKLLLSDSGFYLCAWSVVHGYTFGSGTRLTVV.

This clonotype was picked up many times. CDR3 sequence (DNA): TGTGCCAGCAGCTCAACAGGGGGCGAACAGCCCCAGCATTTT. This gives the protein CASSSTGGEQPQHF. V gene TRBV7-8 combines with J gene TRBJ1-5, with TRBD1 matching over 9 bases. V shed 4 bases and J 7 bases; nucleotides not matched to a gene: 5. Per the germline V gene, CDR1 is SGHVS and CDR2 is FQNEAQ. The CDR3 consists of 14 residues.

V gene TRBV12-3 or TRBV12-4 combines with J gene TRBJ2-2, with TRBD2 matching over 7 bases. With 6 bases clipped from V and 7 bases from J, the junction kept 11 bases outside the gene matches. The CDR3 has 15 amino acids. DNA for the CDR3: TGTGCCAGCAGCCGGGGGAGCGGGATGGGCGGGGAGCTGTTTTTT. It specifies CASSRGSGMGGELFF.

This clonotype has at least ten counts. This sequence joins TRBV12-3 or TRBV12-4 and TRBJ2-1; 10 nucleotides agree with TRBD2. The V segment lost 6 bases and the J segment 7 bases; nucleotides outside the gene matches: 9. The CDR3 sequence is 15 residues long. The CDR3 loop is CASSPSGRAVNEQFF. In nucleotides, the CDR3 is TGTGCCAGCAGCCCCAGCGGGAGGGCCGTTAATGAGCAGTTCTTC.

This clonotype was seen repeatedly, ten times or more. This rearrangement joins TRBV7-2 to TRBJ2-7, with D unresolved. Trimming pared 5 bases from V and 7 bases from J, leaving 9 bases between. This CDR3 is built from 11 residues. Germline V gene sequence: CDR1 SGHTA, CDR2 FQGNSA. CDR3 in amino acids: CASSVAAEQYF. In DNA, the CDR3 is TGTGCCAGCAGCGTGGCTGCTGAGCAGTACTTC.

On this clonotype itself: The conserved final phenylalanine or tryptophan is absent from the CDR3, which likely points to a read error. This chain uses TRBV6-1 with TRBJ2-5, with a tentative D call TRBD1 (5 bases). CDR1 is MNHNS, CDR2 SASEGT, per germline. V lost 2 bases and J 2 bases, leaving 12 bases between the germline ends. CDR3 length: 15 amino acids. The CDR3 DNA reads TGTGCCAGCAGTGAAACGGTGGGGCCACAAGAGACCCAGTACCTC. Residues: CASSETVGPQETQYL.

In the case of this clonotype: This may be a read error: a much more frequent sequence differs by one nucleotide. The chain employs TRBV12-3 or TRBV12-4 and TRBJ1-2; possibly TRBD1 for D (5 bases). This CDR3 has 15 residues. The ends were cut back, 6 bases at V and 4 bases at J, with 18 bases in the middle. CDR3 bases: TGTGCCAGCAGGGAACCCGGGGCAGGCGTCTATGGCTACACCTTC. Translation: CASREPGAGVYGYTF.

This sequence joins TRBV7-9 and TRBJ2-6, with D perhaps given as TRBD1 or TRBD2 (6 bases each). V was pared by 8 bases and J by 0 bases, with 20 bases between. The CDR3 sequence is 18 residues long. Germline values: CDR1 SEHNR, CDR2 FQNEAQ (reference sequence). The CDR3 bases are TGTGCCAGCCAAATCATCGGGGGCAGCGCCTCTGGGGCCAACGTCCTGACTTTC. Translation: CASQIIGGSASGANVLTF.